The entry that follows covers one T cell receptor (beta chain) sequence. This sample is part of a study of OX40 agonist ivuxolimab in advanced cancers. Study information: Every 2 weeks, patients received ivuxolimab intravenously, dosed at 0.01 to 10 mg/kg. Among those enrolled, mean age was 60 years (range about 23 to 85) and 75% to 90% were male. In three patients, partial responses were observed, one with hepatocellular carcinoma and two with cutaneous melanoma.

V was cut by 2 bases and J by 2 bases, with 8 bases left in between. Germline V gives CDR1 MDHEN, CDR2 SYDVKM. The CDR3 is 14 residues long. Data came from immunoSEQ multiplex PCR; TCRdb stores just in-frame clones and leaves some out. The sample carries tens of thousands of clones, roughly 88% recorded once. This chain joins TRBV28 and TRBJ2-3, with D unclear. The sequence came from an adult with an advanced solid tumor such as melanoma, head and neck, liver or kidney cancer. Sequenced material: CD4+ or CD8+ T cells sorted from blood, taken in a trial of the OX40 agonist ivuxolimab. As DNA, the CDR3 is TGTGCCAGCAGTTTACTTGTGGACACAGATACGCAGTATTTT. This gives the protein CASSLLVDTDTQYF.